The 17 T cell receptor beta chains listed next were all sequenced from one sample in a study of shared clonotypes between healthy human individuals. The assay was immunoSEQ multiplex PCR, and TCRdb's table has in-frame clones only and misses some. Here the sample spans 520,000 or so clones, 79% being singletons. The sequencing sample was made of PBMCs. These TCRs come from a woman in her forties in good health. Some clones in this sample may be carry-over from other donors' samples.

This clone was recorded only once. This sample includes further DNA sequences coding for the same CDR3. The CDR3 is CASSEQSNSPLHF. CDR3 nucleotide sequence: TGCGCCAGCAGTGAACAAAGTAATTCACCCCTCCACTTT. The chain has TRBV10-2 and TRBJ1-6; unclear D gene. The CDR3 is 13 residues long. Trimming took 3 bases from V and 6 from J, leaving 6 bases between them. Germline lookup yields CDR1 WSHSY and CDR2 SAAADI.

A few counts support this clone. The chain combines TRBV5-6 with TRBJ2-5; possibly TRBD1 or TRBD2 for D (6 bases each). V dropped 4 bases and J dropped 2 bases, with 21 bases sitting between them. Germline V gene sequence: CDR1 SGHDT, CDR2 YYEEEE. This CDR3 comprises 17 residues. CDR3 loop: CASSTVSGAEGQETQYF. The CDR3 bases are TGTGCCAGCAGCACTGTTTCGGGGGCCGAGGGGCAAGAGACCCAGTACTTC. Full variable domain (rest looked up from reference TRBV5-6 and TRBJ2-5): DAGVTQSPTHLIKTRGQQVTLRCSPKSGHDTVSWYQQALGQGPQFIFQYYEEEERQRGNFPDRFSGHQFPNYSSELNVNALLLGDSALYLCASSTVSGAEGQETQYFGPGTRLLVL.

This chain connects TRBV28 to TRBJ1-2; no clear D. Deletions cut 7 bases from V and 2 bases from J, with 5 bases between. CDR1 MDHEN and CDR2 SYDVKM come from the germline V gene. The CDR3 consists of 11 residues. The chain's CDR3 is CASKMNYGYTF. As DNA, the CDR3 is TGTGCCAGCAAAATGAACTATGGCTACACCTTC.

This clone occurred once. The chain joins TRBV5-4 to TRBJ2-2; tentative D call: TRBD1 (6 bases). With 0 bases removed from V and 4 bases from J, the gap between germline ends came to 10 bases. Germline CDR1 reads SGHNT; CDR2 reads YYREEE (reference sequence). This CDR3 region has 15 residues. DNA of the CDR3: TGTGCCAGCAGCTTGGACAGGGTACTCACCGGGGAGCTGTTTTTT. It is translated as CASSLDRVLTGELFF.

The chain has TRBV2 and TRBJ2-7, with 10 nucleotides matching TRBD1. J lost 3 bases, V lost 7 bases, and 9 bases had no gene match. The CDR3 is 15 residues long. Germline CDR1 and CDR2: SNHLY and FYNNEI. The CDR3 DNA is TGTGCCAGCAACCCGTTGGGGACAGGGGTCTACGAGCAGTACTTC. Translating gives CASNPLGTGVYEQYF.

V and J are TRBV28 and TRBJ1-5; 7 positions agree with TRBD1. The CDR3 is 15 residues long. Germline V gene sequence: CDR1 MDHEN, CDR2 SYDVKM. After removal of 3 bases from V and 6 bases from J, the junction contained 8 bases not matched to a gene. CDR3 loop: CASSFPTGFGQPQHF. The DNA of the CDR3 is TGTGCCAGCAGTTTCCCGACAGGGTTTGGTCAGCCCCAGCATTTT.

This clone was observed at least ten times. The chain links TRBV4-3 to TRBJ2-5, with TRBD2 matching over 7 bases. The CDR3 runs to 15 residues. The V gene end was trimmed by 0 bases and the J gene end by 5 bases; junction bases not matched to a gene: 6. Germline V gene data show CDR1 as LGHNA and CDR2 as YSLEER. The chain's CDR3 is CASSQDLGRGETQYF. The CDR3 region has the DNA TGCGCCAGCAGCCAAGATTTAGGGCGGGGGGAGACCCAGTACTTC.

DNA for the CDR3: TGTGCCAGCAGCCCCGGACTAGCGGGATCCGCCTACGAGCAGTACTTC. Encoded protein: CASSPGLAGSAYEQYF. V usage is TRBV7-7 and J usage is TRBJ2-7, with TRBD2 identical over 12 bases. CDR3 length: 16 amino acids. Germline V gene data show CDR1 as SSHAT and CDR2 as FNYEAQ (reference sequence). Losses at the gene ends were 5 bases for V and 2 bases for J; bases not matched to a gene: 7.

Note on this clone: One end of the junction is discordant with germline, which a read error may explain. This sequence joins TRBV7-8 and TRBJ1-5; 8 bases are a match to TRBD1. Germline V gene sequence: CDR1 SGHVS, CDR2 FQNEAQ. CDR3 length equals 19 residues. The CDR3 DNA is TGTGCCAGCAGGTTAGACCGACAGGGGACGCCTTCTCGGAATCAGCCCCAGCATTTT. It translates to CASRLDRQGTPSRNQPQHF.

The gene calls are TRBV7-9 and TRBJ1-2; D is unresolved. The CDR3 runs to 13 residues. The germline V gene encodes CDR1 SEHNR and CDR2 FQNEAQ (reference sequence). The V end lost 5 bases, the J end lost 0 bases, and 7 bases lay between the germline ends. Here the CDR3 reads CASSIQTNYGYTF. The CDR3 DNA reads as TGTGCCAGCAGCATACAGACTAACTATGGCTACACCTTC.

The V gene is TRBV5-1, the J gene TRBJ2-3; TRBD1 matches at 12 bases. CDR1 is SGHRS, CDR2 YFSETQ, per germline. This CDR3 is built from 17 residues. V shed 4 bases, J shed 2 bases, and the junction held 8 bases outside the gene matches. CDR3 nucleotide sequence: TGCGCCAGCAGCATCGGGACAGGGGGCAGCCCCACAGATACGCAGTATTTT. Amino acid sequence: CASSIGTGGSPTDTQYF.

The sample holds many counts of this clone. The V gene is TRBV30, the J gene TRBJ2-2, with a tentative D call TRBD1 (5 bases). Germline lookup yields CDR1 GTSNPN and CDR2 SVGIG (reference sequence). CDR3 length equals 13 residues. Trimming cost V 0 bases and J 7 bases, with 9 bases left between them. The CDR3 spells CAWSVRVHGELFF. CDR3 sequence (DNA): TGTGCCTGGAGTGTCAGGGTACACGGGGAGCTGTTTTTT. Supplemented by reference TRBV30 and TRBJ2-2, the full variable domain reads SQTIHQWPATLVQPVGSPLSLECTVEGTSNPNLYWYRQAAGRGLQLLFYSVGIGQISSEVPQNLSASRPQDRQFILSSKKLLLSDSGFYLCAWSVRVHGELFFGEGSRLTVL.

The chain has TRBV9 and TRBJ2-5; 7 bases fit TRBD1. Germline V gives CDR1 SGDLS, CDR2 YYNGEE. Trimming cost V 8 bases and J 7 bases; bases outside gene matches: 8. This CDR3 comprises 12 residues. The CDR3, as DNA: TGTGCCAGTTCTAGGGGGCTGGGGACCCAGTACTTC. It yields the protein CASSRGLGTQYF. The complete variable domain, with remaining parts taken from reference TRBV9 and TRBJ2-5, reads DSGVTQTPKHLITATGQRVTLRCSPRSGDLSVYWYQQSLDQGLQFLIQYYNGEERAKGNILERFSAQQFPDLHSELNLSSLELGDSALYFCASSRGLGTQYFGPGTRLLVL.

The V and J genes are TRBV5-6 and TRBJ2-1, with D perhaps matching TRBD2 (5 bases). With 0 bases removed from V and 0 bases from J, the gap between germline ends came to 7 bases. Germline lookup yields CDR1 SGHDT and CDR2 YYEEEE. The length of the CDR3 is 15 residues. CDR3 DNA sequence: TGTGCCAGCAGCTTGGTACTAGTCTCCTACAATGAGCAGTTCTTC. It translates to CASSLVLVSYNEQFF.

This rearrangement joins TRBV19 to TRBJ1-2; D may be TRBD1 (5 bases). Trimming removed 5 bases from V and 3 bases from J, with 10 bases in between. CDR3 length equals 13 residues. CDR1 is LNHDA, CDR2 SQIVND, per germline (reference sequence). CDR3 residues: CASSLGRDYGYTF. The CDR3 coding sequence is TGTGCCAGTAGTTTGGGCAGGGACTATGGCTACACCTTC.

The V and J genes are TRBV19 and TRBJ2-5; TRBD2 is a possible D gene (6 bases). This CDR3 is 13 amino acids long. Per the germline V gene, CDR1 is LNHDA and CDR2 is SQIVND (reference sequence). Deletions cut 6 bases from V and 5 bases from J, with 13 bases between. DNA of the CDR3: TGTGCCAGTAGACCGCCGAGCGGGGAGACCCAGTACTTC. Its protein is CASRPPSGETQYF.

This rearrangement joins TRBV6-5 to TRBJ1-5; possible D gene TRBD1, 5 bases. Trimming left V 2 bases short and J 5 bases short, with 7 bases between. Germline values: CDR1 MNHEY, CDR2 SVGAGI. The CDR3 totals 13 residues. CDR3 sequence (DNA): TGTGCCAGCAGTTACAGGGGATATCAGCCCCAGCATTTT. Protein product: CASSYRGYQPQHF.